The T cell receptor (beta chain) described here comes from a study of T cells during gluten challenge in celiac disease (dated by TCRdb to 2016 to 2017). Describing the broader study: Paired single-cell TCR sequencing was done for about 7 challenge participants who showed a significant increase in HLA-DQ:gluten tetramer-binding T cells. Single-cell libraries were sequenced paired-end 250 bp and bulk libraries paired-end 300 bp on the Illumina MiSeq. Blood was collected at baseline, day 6 and day 14 of the challenge, whereas duodenal biopsies were collected at baseline and day 14. What the authors observed across the whole study: Clonal expansion rose on day 6, as shown by reduced sample-corrected Shannon diversity of circulating gluten-specific T cells. Across roughly seven patients, roughly 12-44% of single-cell TCR-alpha/beta clonotypes at the latest time point were also present at baseline; bulk data gave about 51-56%. Circulating gluten-specific T cells peaked on day 6, and the day-6 repertoire appeared to consist largely of expanded preexisting memory clonotypes.

The library was prepared using single-cell sequencing. TCRdb records Illumina MiSeq as the sequencer. Three nested PCRs with multiplexed primers covering all TRA and TRB V genes were used to amplify paired single-cell TCR-alpha and TCR-beta sequences. As for the original processing: Selected pRESTO steps were used to preprocess reads, and IMGT/HighV-QUEST was used to assign V, D, J genes and CDR3 junctions. A single cell was kept only if the cell was a valid singleton with no more than three chains, each backed by 100 or more reads. A clonotype was defined by identical paired TCR-alpha/beta nucleotide sequences, and sharing of only around 0.18% between patients indicated that cross-contamination was negligible. Repertoire diversity was estimated with an undersampling-corrected Shannon index in samples with more than 20 cells. Using fastp at Q25 and MiXCR, TCRdb reprocessed the public reads and kept productive beta chains. Rows merge per CDR3 protein into single entries with the most common DNA and genes. These V and J calls derive from TCRdb rather than the authors' analysis. The sample table contains 300 to 400 distinct CDR3 sequences; only one count was recorded for approximately 20% of them. The ten largest clones capture roughly 50% of the sample.

Blood cells were gated as tetramer-binding CD4+ effector-memory gut-homing T cells defined as CD3+, CD45RA-, CD62L- and integrin beta7+, with lineage markers excluded. Treated celiac disease patients on a gluten-free diet underwent a 14-day oral dietary gluten challenge to study recall of gluten-specific T cells. Cells were sorted on an Aria II cell sorter as single cells, and also in bulk when tetramer-positive cells were relatively numerous. Before staining, peripheral blood mononuclear cells were isolated using Ficoll density gradient centrifugation and then cryopreserved. Before tetramer-binding CD4+ T cells were sorted, thawed cells were stained with a pool of PE-conjugated HLA-DQ:gluten tetramers that present immunodominant gluten epitopes. Blood samples underwent tetramer-based enrichment after HLA-DQ:gluten tetramer staining. As regards this clonotype: Base qualities are not at hand, and no much larger clone is one base apart.

CDR1 and CDR2 (SGHAT, FQNNGV) derive from the germline V gene. The CDR3 spans 16 residues, from the cysteine through the phenylalanine. Solely the CDR3 DNA is kept, with 48 bases framed from the first base. Trimming takes 2 bases off V and 0 bases off J; junction bases not matched to a gene: 4. This TCR was sampled from a female donor with celiac disease. Sequenced here: gluten-specific CD4+ T cells sorted from blood using tetramers, sampled at baseline or on day 6, 14 or 28 of gluten challenge (not recorded which). The sequence links TRBV11-2 to TRBJ2-1; 7 of the junction bases match TRBD1. In nucleotides, the sequence is TGTGCCAGCAGCTTACGCAGGGGGAGCTCCTACAATGAGCAGTTCTTC. It translates as CASSLRRGSSYNEQFF.